A selection of T cell receptor beta chains follows, all from one sample in a study of T cell repertoires in cytomegalovirus infection. MiXCR, run by TCRdb on the reads, gives a single entry per CDR3 protein. Of more than 350,000 distinct CDR3 sequences listed, 30% to 40% are singletons. The sequenced sample was PBMCs. These receptors were taken from a human donor in good health (CMV status not recorded). Some clones in this sample may be carry-over from other donors' samples. CDR3s include the opening cysteine and the closing phenylalanine or tryptophan. Each record gives: J gene, D gene, V gene, clone size, CDR3 protein, CDR3 DNA. The D gene is left open where the match is weak. Size is omitted from some rows. Given values are once, few, many or a class for expanded clones.

j_call: TRBJ1-1
d_call: TRBD1
v_call: TRBV6-2/TRBV6-3
clone_size: few
cdr3_aa: CASSYPRQGAITEAFF
cdr3_nt: TGTGCCAGCAGTTACCCCCGACAGGGGGCGATCACTGAAGCTTTCTTT

j_call: TRBJ2-2
d_call: NA
v_call: TRBV6-2/TRBV6-3
clone_size: NA
cdr3_aa: CASSYEGVNTGELFF
cdr3_nt: TGTGCCAGCAGTTACGAGGGAGTGAACACCGGGGAGCTGTTTTTT

j_call: TRBJ1-1
d_call: NA
v_call: TRBV19
clone_size: few
cdr3_aa: CASSIGGNTEAFF
cdr3_nt: TGTGCCAGTAGTATCGGAGGGAACACTGAAGCTTTCTTT

j_call: TRBJ1-4
d_call: NA
v_call: TRBV28
clone_size: many
cdr3_aa: CASSSRVRNEKLFF
cdr3_nt: TGTGCCAGCAGTTCCAGGGTCCGTAATGAAAAACTGTTTTTT

j_call: TRBJ2-1
d_call: TRBD2
v_call: TRBV7-2
clone_size: many
cdr3_aa: CASSLVGGLVTYNEQFF
cdr3_nt: TGTGCCAGCAGCTTAGTTGGGGGACTAGTGACCTACAATGAGCAGTTCTTC

j_call: TRBJ2-1
d_call: NA
v_call: TRBV5-4
clone_size: many
cdr3_aa: CASSVLSSYNEQFF
cdr3_nt: TGTGCCAGCAGCGTGCTAAGCTCCTACAATGAGCAGTTCTTC

j_call: TRBJ2-7
d_call: TRBD1
v_call: TRBV15
clone_size: few
cdr3_aa: CATSRGTGGNEQYF
cdr3_nt: TGTGCCACCAGCAGAGGGACAGGGGGCAACGAGCAGTACTTC

j_call: TRBJ1-5
d_call: TRBD1
v_call: TRBV6-1
clone_size: few
cdr3_aa: CASSERQGGNNQPQHF
cdr3_nt: TGTGCCAGCAGTGAGAGACAGGGCGGTAACAATCAGCCCCAGCATTTT

j_call: TRBJ2-5
d_call: NA
v_call: TRBV6-5
clone_size: NA
cdr3_aa: CSSSYPGAETHYF
cdr3_nt: TGTTCCAGCAGTTACCCGGGGGCGGAGACCCATTACTTC

j_call: TRBJ1-1
d_call: NA
v_call: TRBV7-2
clone_size: many
cdr3_aa: CASSPPGWGGTEAFF
cdr3_nt: TGTGCCAGCAGCCCTCCGGGGTGGGGGGGCACTGAAGCTTTCTTT

j_call: TRBJ2-1
d_call: TRBD2
v_call: TRBV28
clone_size: NA
cdr3_aa: CASSPTVLAGGHNEQFF
cdr3_nt: TGTGCCAGCAGTCCGACCGTACTAGCGGGGGGCCACAATGAGCAGTTCTTC

j_call: TRBJ2-2
d_call: TRBD1
v_call: TRBV11-2
clone_size: NA
cdr3_aa: CASSLVVGGAWDTGELFF
cdr3_nt: TGTGCCAGCAGCTTAGTAGTAGGGGGCGCGTGGGACACCGGGGAGCTGTTTTTT

j_call: TRBJ2-1
d_call: NA
v_call: TRBV7-6
clone_size: many
cdr3_aa: CASSLDRREQFF
cdr3_nt: TGTGCCAGCAGCTTAGACAGGCGTGAGCAGTTCTTC

j_call: TRBJ1-4
d_call: NA
v_call: TRBV12-3/TRBV12-4
clone_size: few
cdr3_aa: CASRAGGGGPLNEKLFF
cdr3_nt: TGTGCCAGCAGGGCGGGGGGGGGCGGTCCCCTTAATGAAAAACTGTTTTTT

j_call: TRBJ1-5
d_call: NA
v_call: TRBV12-3/TRBV12-4
clone_size: NA
cdr3_aa: CASSAGSQPQHF
cdr3_nt: TGTGCCTCCTCCGCGGGGAGTCAGCCCCAGCATTTT

j_call: TRBJ2-2
d_call: TRBD1
v_call: TRBV4-1
clone_size: few
cdr3_aa: CASSQDPHRGSGELFF
cdr3_nt: TGCGCCAGCAGCCAAGACCCCCACAGGGGTTCCGGGGAGCTGTTTTTT

j_call: TRBJ1-1
d_call: TRBD1
v_call: TRBV2
clone_size: few
cdr3_aa: CANDRGNTEAFF
cdr3_nt: TGTGCCAACGACAGGGGAAACACTGAAGCTTTCTTT

j_call: TRBJ1-4
d_call: NA
v_call: TRBV7-2
clone_size: many
cdr3_aa: CASSPGQSTNEKLFF
cdr3_nt: TGTGCCAGCAGCCCTGGACAGTCAACTAATGAAAAACTGTTTTTT

j_call: TRBJ2-7
d_call: TRBD2
v_call: TRBV5-1
clone_size: few
cdr3_aa: CASSPSGGKNSYEQYF
cdr3_nt: TGCGCCAGCAGCCCCAGCGGGGGCAAGAACTCCTACGAGCAGTACTTC

j_call: TRBJ2-1
d_call: TRBD2
v_call: TRBV18
clone_size: few
cdr3_aa: CASSPTSGGNNEQFF
cdr3_nt: TGTGCCAGCTCACCCACTAGCGGGGGGAACAATGAGCAGTTCTTC

j_call: TRBJ2-2
d_call: TRBD2
v_call: TRBV6-5
clone_size: NA
cdr3_aa: CASSYSSNSGRNTGELFF
cdr3_nt: TGTGCCAGCAGTTACTCGAGTAACAGCGGGAGGAACACCGGGGAGCTGTTTTTT

j_call: TRBJ2-5
d_call: NA
v_call: TRBV20-1
clone_size: NA
cdr3_aa: CSASPGGSQETQYF
cdr3_nt: TGCAGTGCTAGCCCCGGGGGCAGCCAAGAGACCCAGTACTTC

j_call: TRBJ2-2
d_call: NA
v_call: TRBV11-1
clone_size: many
cdr3_aa: CASRQPGTTTGELFF
cdr3_nt: TGTGCCAGCAGACAACCGGGGACCACCACCGGGGAGCTGTTTTTT

j_call: TRBJ1-5
d_call: NA
v_call: TRBV10-3
clone_size: few
cdr3_aa: CAISERAYNQPQHF
cdr3_nt: TGTGCCATCAGTGAGCGGGCCTACAATCAGCCCCAGCATTTT

j_call: TRBJ2-2
d_call: NA
v_call: TRBV28
clone_size: NA
cdr3_aa: CASSSEASGELFF
cdr3_nt: TGTGCCAGCAGTTCCGAAGCGAGCGGGGAGCTGTTTTTT

j_call: TRBJ1-5
d_call: NA
v_call: TRBV4-1
clone_size: NA
cdr3_aa: CASSQGEISNQPQHF
cdr3_nt: TGCGCCAGCAGCCAAGGAGAGATTAGCAATCAGCCCCAGCATTTT

j_call: TRBJ2-5
d_call: NA
v_call: TRBV2
clone_size: NA
cdr3_aa: CASSPRRKETQYF
cdr3_nt: TGTGCCAGCAGCCCCCGCCGGAAAGAGACCCAGTACTTC

j_call: TRBJ1-1
d_call: NA
v_call: TRBV10-3
clone_size: NA
cdr3_aa: CAISDGGEAFF
cdr3_nt: TGTGCCATCAGTGATGGGGGTGAAGCTTTCTTT

j_call: TRBJ2-3
d_call: NA
v_call: TRBV6-4
clone_size: few
cdr3_aa: CARLPGPTDTQYF
cdr3_nt: TGTGCCAGGCTCCCGGGACCCACAGATACGCAGTATTTT

j_call: TRBJ1-5
d_call: TRBD1
v_call: TRBV20-1
clone_size: once
cdr3_aa: CSASVSVRGNSFRKDREGQPQHF
cdr3_nt: TGCAGTGCTAGTGTTTCGGTCCGGGGAAACTCGTTTCGTAAGGACAGGGAGGGACAGCCCCAGCATTTT

j_call: TRBJ2-7
d_call: NA
v_call: TRBV11-2
clone_size: NA
cdr3_aa: CASSHADPRYEQYF
cdr3_nt: TGTGCCAGCAGCCACGCGGACCCTCGGTACGAGCAGTACTTC

j_call: TRBJ2-3
d_call: TRBD2
v_call: TRBV7-8
clone_size: many
cdr3_aa: CASSLDGGIADTQYF
cdr3_nt: TGTGCCAGCAGCTTAGACGGGGGGATCGCGGATACGCAGTATTTT

j_call: TRBJ1-2
d_call: NA
v_call: TRBV5-4
clone_size: few
cdr3_aa: CASSLVGQNYGYTF
cdr3_nt: TGTGCCAGCAGCCTTGTGGGGCAAAACTATGGCTACACCTTC

j_call: TRBJ1-1
d_call: TRBD1
v_call: TRBV20-1
clone_size: NA
cdr3_aa: CSARDLSGQGRGMGNTEAFF
cdr3_nt: TGCAGTGCTAGAGATCTGTCGGGACAGGGAAGAGGCATGGGGAACACTGAAGCTTTCTTT

j_call: TRBJ2-6
d_call: NA
v_call: TRBV11-2
clone_size: few
cdr3_aa: CASSLDSVGSGANVLTF
cdr3_nt: TGTGCCAGCAGCTTAGACAGTGTGGGGTCTGGGGCCAACGTCCTGACTTTC

j_call: TRBJ2-3
d_call: NA
v_call: TRBV11-2
clone_size: many
cdr3_aa: CASSLRPQGTDTQYF
cdr3_nt: TGTGCCAGCAGCTTACGCCCGCAGGGCACAGATACGCAGTATTTT